One sample yielded the 20 T cell receptor beta chains listed below, sequenced in a study of T cell repertoires in cytomegalovirus infection. TCRdb recomputed calls from the reads with MiXCR, one row per CDR3 protein. Here the sample spans 180,000 or so distinct CDR3 sequences, about a sixth being singletons. The sample taken for sequencing was CD8+ T cells from PBMCs. All receptors come from a human donor in good health (CMV status not recorded). Some clones in this sample may be carry-over from other donors' samples.

This clonotype came up a few times. This sequence joins TRBV5-5 and TRBJ2-3; D remains unclear. This CDR3 spans 13 amino acids. The germline V gene has CDR1 SGHKS and CDR2 YYEKEE (reference sequence). Between the trimmed V and J ends, which lost 0 bases and 6 bases, there was a span of 8 bases. The DNA of the CDR3 is TGTGCCAGCAGCTTGGAGTCTTGGGATACGCAGTATTTT. Residues: CASSLESWDTQYF. Together with reference TRBV5-5 and TRBJ2-3, the CDR3 gives the full variable domain: DAGVTQSPTHLIKTRGQQVTLRCSPISGHKSVSWYQQVLGQGPQFIFQYYEKEERGRGNFPDRFSARQFPNYSSELNVNALLLGDSALYLCASSLESWDTQYFGPGTRLTVL.

The chain has TRBV4-3 and TRBJ2-1; 8 positions match TRBD2. CDR3 length equals 19 residues. The V and J ends lost 0 bases and 0 bases, in that order; junction bases with no gene match: 10. Germline lookup yields CDR1 LGHNA and CDR2 YSLEER. The CDR3 spells CASSQEASGGVSSYNEQFF. The CDR3 DNA sequence: TGCGCCAGCAGCCAAGAGGCCAGCGGGGGCGTTAGCTCCTACAATGAGCAGTTCTTC.

This clonotype has only a few counts. The genes are TRBV20-1 and TRBJ1-5; D not resolved. V was clipped by 3 bases and J by 5 bases, with 20 bases between them. Germline CDR1 is DFQATT and CDR2 is SNEGSKA (reference sequence). The CDR3 length is 16 residues. CDR3 in DNA: TGCAGTGCTAGTCTCTTTGTGGGTACCGTAGATCAGCCCCAGCATTTT. Its protein product is CSASLFVGTVDQPQHF.

This clonotype was observed a few times. The rearrangement joins TRBV28 to TRBJ2-7; D uncertain. The V end was cut by 6 bases, the J end by 5 bases, with 17 bases between. CDR3 size: 14 residues. The germline CDR1 and CDR2 sequences are MDHEN and SYDVKM. In nucleotides, the CDR3 is TGTGCCAGCAGCAAAATCGTAGGTCGGCACGAGCAGTACTTC. It specifies CASSKIVGRHEQYF.

This clonotype was recorded a few times. The chain recombines TRBV12-3 or TRBV12-4 with TRBJ2-2; maybe TRBD2 (5 bases). The CDR3 length is 12 residues. V was pared by 8 bases and J by 8 bases, with 12 bases between. The CDR3 DNA is TGTGCCAGCTTCACGGGATCGGGGGAGCTGTTTTTT. It translates to CASFTGSGELFF.

This clonotype was counted a few times. J is TRBJ2-7 and V is TRBV27; a possible D gene is TRBD1 (6 bases). The CDR3 spans 15 residues. V lost 3 bases to trimming and J lost 6 bases, with 18 bases between them. Germline CDR1 and CDR2: MNHEY and SMNVEV (reference sequence). In DNA, the CDR3 is TGTGCCAGCAGTTTGATTGGTGGGGGCGCGTCCGAGCAGTACTTC. Protein sequence: CASSLIGGGASEQYF.

The sample holds a few counts of this clonotype. The chain recombines TRBV28 with TRBJ1-5; TRBD1 matches at 9 bases. With V trimmed by 2 bases and J by 7 bases, 6 bases remained unmatched. The CDR3 is made up of 15 amino acids. In germline, CDR1 is MDHEN, CDR2 SYDVKM. The DNA of the CDR3 is TGTGCCAGCAGTTTAAAGGTTACAGGGGGCCAGCCCCAGCATTTT. Protein sequence: CASSLKVTGGQPQHF.

J is TRBJ2-1 and V is TRBV7-6; 11 nucleotides match TRBD2. This CDR3 is 15 amino acids long. Looked up from germline, CDR1 is SGHVS and CDR2 is FNYEAQ. The trim removed 5 bases at V and 10 bases at J, leaving 10 bases unmatched. The CDR3 loop is CASSPVAGGQGEQFF. The CDR3 bases are TGTGCCAGCAGCCCGGTAGCGGGGGGGCAAGGCGAGCAGTTCTTC.

In this sample, this clonotype turned up a few times. The DNA of the CDR3 is TGTGCCACCGGACAGCCCCAGCATTTT. Encoded protein: CATGQPQHF. This chain connects TRBV15 to TRBJ1-5; D is uncertain. Germline V CDR1 and CDR2: LNHNV, YYDKDF (reference sequence). Trimming stripped 8 bases from V and 7 bases from J, with 3 bases between. The CDR3 extends over 9 amino acids.

This clonotype turned up a few times. This chain uses TRBV6-5 with TRBJ2-1; TRBD2 matches 11 bases. Unmatched junction bases numbered 10, after V lost 1 base and J lost 5 bases. Germline V gene sequence: CDR1 MNHEY, CDR2 SVGAGI. The CDR3 consists of 18 residues. CDR3 loop: CASSYYSLLAGGNNEQFF. CDR3 DNA: TGTGCCAGCAGTTACTACTCCCTCCTAGCGGGGGGCAACAATGAGCAGTTCTTC.

This clonotype was recorded a few times. This rearrangement joins TRBV20-1 to TRBJ1-1; D not resolved. This CDR3 spans 14 amino acids. V was shortened by 6 bases and J by 1 base, with 15 bases between the two germline ends. Per the germline V gene, CDR1 is DFQATT and CDR2 is SNEGSKA (reference sequence). CDR3: CSAHWGSGNTEAFF. The CDR3 nucleotides read TGCAGTGCCCACTGGGGAAGCGGGAACACTGAAGCTTTCTTT.

This clonotype occurred a few times. The rearrangement uses TRBV20-1 and TRBJ1-2, with unresolved D. CDR1 and CDR2 (germline): DFQATT, SNEGSKA (reference sequence). Trimming took 3 bases from V and 2 from J, leaving 10 bases between them. This CDR3 contains 13 residues. The DNA of the CDR3 is TGCAGTGCTAGCGATCGGGTGAACTATGGCTACACCTTC. As protein: CSASDRVNYGYTF.

The rearrangement uses TRBV7-6 and TRBJ1-1; D ambiguous. Germline-derived CDR1 and CDR2 are SGHVS and FNYEAQ. The CDR3 is 14 amino acids. V lost 4 bases and J 0 bases, leaving 9 bases between the germline ends. The CDR3 loop is CASSSSPMNTEAFF. CDR3 nucleotides: TGTGCCAGCAGCTCATCCCCCATGAACACTGAAGCTTTCTTT. The complete variable domain, with remaining parts taken from reference TRBV7-6 and TRBJ1-1, reads GAGVSQSPRYKVTKRGQDVALRCDPISGHVSLYWYRQALGQGPEFLTYFNYEAQQDKSGLPNDRFSAERPEGSISTLTIQRTEQRDSAMYRCASSSSPMNTEAFFGQGTRLTVV.

The chain combines TRBV4-3 with TRBJ2-3; D remains unclear. Germline CDR1 is LGHNA and CDR2 is YSLEER. The ends were cut back, 0 bases at V and 5 bases at J, with 12 bases in the middle. CDR3 length equals 15 residues. CDR3 sequence (DNA): TGCGCCAGCAGCCAAGACATATCGGACGGAGATACGCAGTATTTT. Protein sequence: CASSQDISDGDTQYF.

The table lists this clonotype with a few counts. V gene TRBV7-8 combines with J gene TRBJ2-2; 9 bases agree with TRBD1. The CDR3 loop spans 15 amino acids. Trimming at V came to 5 bases and at J to 2 bases, leaving 3 bases not matched to a gene. Germline V lookup: CDR1 SGHVS, CDR2 FQNEAQ. The CDR3 sequence is CASSRDRENTGELFF. CDR3 nucleotide sequence: TGTGCCAGCAGCCGGGACAGGGAAAACACCGGGGAGCTGTTTTTT.

The J gene is TRBJ1-1, the V gene TRBV6-2 or TRBV6-3; D may be TRBD1 (6 bases). Per the germline V gene, CDR1 is MNHEY and CDR2 is SVGEGT. Trimming removed 7 bases from V and 0 bases from J, with 21 bases in between. The CDR3 covers 17 residues. CDR3 region: CASKNYRDGRMNTEAFF. Here the CDR3 DNA reads TGTGCCAGCAAGAATTACAGGGACGGGAGGATGAACACTGAAGCTTTCTTT.

This clonotype was observed a handful of times. This rearrangement joins TRBV7-2 to TRBJ1-2; TRBD1 aligns across 11 bases. The V gene's germline CDR1 is SGHTA and CDR2 FQGNSA. The V and J ends lost 5 bases and 5 bases, in that order; junction bases with no gene match: 7. The CDR3 sequence is 15 residues long. CDR3 nucleotide sequence: TGTGCCAGCAGCACCTGGACAGGGGGCGGTTATGGCTACACCTTC. Its translation: CASSTWTGGGYGYTF.

A few counts support this clonotype. The J gene is TRBJ2-1, the V gene TRBV19; perhaps TRBD1 as D (6 bases). V was pared by 10 bases and J by 2 bases, with 18 bases between. Germline CDR1 is LNHDA and CDR2 is SQIVND (reference sequence). The CDR3 loop spans 15 amino acids. CDR3 nucleotides: TGTGCCACTCAGGGTGGGGGCCCCCCCTACAATGAGCAGTTCTTC. It codes for CATQGGGPPYNEQFF.

This clonotype was observed many times. The chain employs TRBV7-8 and TRBJ2-6, with D tentatively TRBD1 (5 bases). V lost 5 bases and J lost 0, with 17 bases in between. CDR1 is SGHVS and CDR2 is FQNEAQ in the germline V gene. The CDR3 is 18 amino acids. The CDR3 region has the DNA TGTGCCAGCAGCCCCGAGGTTTTGACAGCCTCTGGGGCCAACGTCCTGACTTTC. Its protein product is CASSPEVLTASGANVLTF.

Note on this clonotype: This likely comes from a read error, as the CDR3 has no conserved phenylalanine or tryptophan at its end. The chain employs TRBV5-6 and TRBJ2-7; D may be TRBD1 (8 bases). Germline V lookup: CDR1 SGHDT, CDR2 YYEEEE. The ends were cut back, 5 bases at V and 7 bases at J, with 22 bases in the middle. This CDR3 has 15 amino acids. In DNA form, the CDR3 reads TGTGCCAGCAGAAAGTCCGGGACAGGTAGCGGGGAGCAGTACTTA. Translating it yields CASRKSGTGSGEQYL.